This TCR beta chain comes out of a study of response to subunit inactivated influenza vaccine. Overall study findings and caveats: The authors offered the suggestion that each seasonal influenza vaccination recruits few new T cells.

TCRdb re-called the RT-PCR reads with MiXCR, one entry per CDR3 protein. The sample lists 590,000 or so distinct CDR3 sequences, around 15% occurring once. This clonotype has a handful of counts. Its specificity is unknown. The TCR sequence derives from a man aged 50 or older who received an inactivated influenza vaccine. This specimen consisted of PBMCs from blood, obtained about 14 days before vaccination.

The CDR3 region is CASSQDPAGVYEQYF. CDR3 coding DNA: TGCGCCAGCAGCCAAGATCCAGCGGGCGTCTACGAGCAGTACTTC. V gene TRBV4-3 combines with J gene TRBJ2-7, with a tentative D call TRBD2 (6 bases). This CDR3 is built from 15 residues. The V gene's germline CDR1 is LGHNA and CDR2 YSLEER. The V end was cut by 0 bases, the J end by 3 bases, with 12 bases between.